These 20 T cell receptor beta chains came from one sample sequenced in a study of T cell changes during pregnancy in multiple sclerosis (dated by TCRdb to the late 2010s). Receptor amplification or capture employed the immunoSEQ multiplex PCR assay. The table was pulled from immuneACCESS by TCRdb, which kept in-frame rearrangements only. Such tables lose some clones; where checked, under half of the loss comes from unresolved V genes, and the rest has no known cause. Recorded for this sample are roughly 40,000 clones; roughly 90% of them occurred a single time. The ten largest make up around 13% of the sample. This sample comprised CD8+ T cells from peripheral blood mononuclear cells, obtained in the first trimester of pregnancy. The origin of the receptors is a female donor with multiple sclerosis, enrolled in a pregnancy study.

The CDR3 here is CASSMGGSTEAFF. The CDR3 DNA reads as TGTGCCAGTAGTATGGGGGGAAGTACTGAAGCTTTCTTT. The V gene is TRBV19, the J gene TRBJ1-1, with D perhaps TRBD1 (5 bases). V gave up 3 bases and J gave up 5 bases, with 10 bases separating them. Per the germline V gene, CDR1 is LNHDA and CDR2 is SQIVND (reference sequence). The CDR3 runs 13 residues.

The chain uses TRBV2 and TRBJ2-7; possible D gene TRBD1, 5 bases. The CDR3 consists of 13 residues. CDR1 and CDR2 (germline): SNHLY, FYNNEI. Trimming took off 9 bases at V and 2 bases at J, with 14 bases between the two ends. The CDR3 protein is CARGPAGTYEQYF. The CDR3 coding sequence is TGTGCCAGAGGGCCCGCAGGGACCTACGAGCAGTACTTC.

The CDR3: CASGLDLGGAADTQYF. The DNA of the CDR3 is TGTGCTAGTGGTTTGGACCTCGGGGGGGCAGCAGATACGCAGTATTTT. This chain links TRBV12-5 with TRBJ2-3, with 8 bases identical to TRBD2. Germline loops: CDR1 LGHNT, CDR2 FRNRAP. Trimming took 1 base from V and 4 from J; bases not matched to a gene: 7. The CDR3 is 16 amino acids.

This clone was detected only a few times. The DNA of the CDR3 is TGTGCCAGCAACCCTCAGGGGGGCCCCTACAATGAGCAGTTCTTC. It codes for CASNPQGGPYNEQFF. The rearrangement uses TRBV5-6 and TRBJ2-1, with D perhaps matching TRBD1 (7 bases). Germline V CDR1 and CDR2: SGHDT, YYEEEE. The CDR3 runs 15 residues. Trimming shortened V by 6 bases and J by 2 bases, and 15 bases separated the two germline ends. Combining the CDR3 with reference TRBV5-6 and TRBJ2-1 gives the whole variable domain DAGVTQSPTHLIKTRGQQVTLRCSPKSGHDTVSWYQQALGQGPQFIFQYYEEEERQRGNFPDRFSGHQFPNYSSELNVNALLLGDSALYLCASNPQGGPYNEQFFGPGTRLTVL.

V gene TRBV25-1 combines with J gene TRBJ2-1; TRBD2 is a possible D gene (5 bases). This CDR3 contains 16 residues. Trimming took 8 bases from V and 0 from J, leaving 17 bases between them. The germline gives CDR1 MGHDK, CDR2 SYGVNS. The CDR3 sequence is CASGGPGNLSYNEQFF. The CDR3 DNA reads TGTGCCAGCGGCGGACCCGGGAACCTCTCCTACAATGAGCAGTTCTTC.

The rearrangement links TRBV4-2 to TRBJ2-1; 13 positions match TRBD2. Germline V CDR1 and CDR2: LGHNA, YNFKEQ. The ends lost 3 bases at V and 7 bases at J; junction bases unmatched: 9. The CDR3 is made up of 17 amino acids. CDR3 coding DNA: TGTGCCAGCAGCCATCTCAGCGTGGGACTAGCGGGAAATGAGCAGTTCTTC. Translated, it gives CASSHLSVGLAGNEQFF.

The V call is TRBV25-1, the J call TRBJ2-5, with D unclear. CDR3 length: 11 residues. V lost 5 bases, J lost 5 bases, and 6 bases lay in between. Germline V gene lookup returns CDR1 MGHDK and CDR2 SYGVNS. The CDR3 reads CASSRGETQYF. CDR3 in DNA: TGTGCCAGCAGTCGCGGCGAGACCCAGTACTTC.

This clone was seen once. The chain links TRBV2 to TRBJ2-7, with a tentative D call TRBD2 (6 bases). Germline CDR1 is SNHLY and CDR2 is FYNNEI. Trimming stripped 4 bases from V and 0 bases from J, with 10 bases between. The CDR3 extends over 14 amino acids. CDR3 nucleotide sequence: TGTGCCAGCAGTGGGGACTTAACCTCCTACGAGCAGTACTTC. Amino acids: CASSGDLTSYEQYF.

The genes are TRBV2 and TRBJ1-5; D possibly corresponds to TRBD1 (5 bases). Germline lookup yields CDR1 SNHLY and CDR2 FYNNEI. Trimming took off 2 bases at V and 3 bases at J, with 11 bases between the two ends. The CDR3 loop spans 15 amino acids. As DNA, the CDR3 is TGTGCCAGCAGTGAATGGGGCGGAGCCAATCAGCCCCAGCATTTT. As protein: CASSEWGGANQPQHF.

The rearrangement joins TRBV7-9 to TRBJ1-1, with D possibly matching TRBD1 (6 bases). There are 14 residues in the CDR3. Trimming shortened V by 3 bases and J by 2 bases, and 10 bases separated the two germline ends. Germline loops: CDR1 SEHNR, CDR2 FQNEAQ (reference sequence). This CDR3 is CASSLGRGNTEAFF. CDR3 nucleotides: TGTGCCAGCAGCTTGGGCAGGGGTAACACTGAAGCTTTCTTT.

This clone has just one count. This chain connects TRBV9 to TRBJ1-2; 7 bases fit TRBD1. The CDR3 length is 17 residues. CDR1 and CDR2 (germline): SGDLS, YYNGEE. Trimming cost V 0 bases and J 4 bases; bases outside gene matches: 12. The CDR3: CASSVGSLQTGVYGYTF. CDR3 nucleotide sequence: TGTGCCAGCAGCGTAGGGTCCCTTCAAACAGGGGTCTATGGCTACACCTTC.

DNA of the CDR3: TGCGCCAGCAGCCAGGCCACGGGTCTGAACACTGAAGCTTTCTTT. Protein sequence: CASSQATGLNTEAFF. This rearrangement joins TRBV4-1 to TRBJ1-1; D is undetermined. Germline V gives CDR1 MGHRA, CDR2 YSYEKL. Trimming took off 3 bases at V and 0 bases at J, with 11 bases between the two ends. The CDR3 is 15 residues long.

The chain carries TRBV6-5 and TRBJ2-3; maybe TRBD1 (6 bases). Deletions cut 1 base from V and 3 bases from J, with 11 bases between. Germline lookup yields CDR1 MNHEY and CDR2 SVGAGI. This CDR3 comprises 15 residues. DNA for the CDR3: TGTGCCAGCAGTTACTTAGGGACACAAACAGATACGCAGTATTTT. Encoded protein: CASSYLGTQTDTQYF.

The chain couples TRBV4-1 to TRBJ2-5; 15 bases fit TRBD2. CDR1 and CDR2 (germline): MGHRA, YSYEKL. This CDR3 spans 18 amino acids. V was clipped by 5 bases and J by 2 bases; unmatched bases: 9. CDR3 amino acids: CASSGRTSGGAAQETQYF. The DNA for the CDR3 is TGCGCCAGCAGCGGACGGACTAGCGGGGGGGCCGCGCAAGAGACCCAGTACTTC.

The CDR3 sequence is CAWSRASGAYNEQFF. In DNA, the CDR3 is TGTGCCTGGAGTAGGGCTAGCGGGGCTTACAATGAGCAGTTCTTC. This chain links TRBV30 with TRBJ2-1, with 9 nucleotides matching TRBD2. The V and J ends lost 2 bases and 4 bases, in that order; junction bases with no gene match: 6. Germline CDR1 reads GTSNPN; CDR2 reads SVGIG (reference sequence). The CDR3 length is 15 residues.

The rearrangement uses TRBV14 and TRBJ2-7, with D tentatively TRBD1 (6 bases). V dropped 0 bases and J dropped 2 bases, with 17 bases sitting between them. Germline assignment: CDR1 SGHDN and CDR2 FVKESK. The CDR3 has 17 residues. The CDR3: CASSQDHVAGVTYEQYF. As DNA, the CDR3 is TGTGCCAGCAGCCAAGATCACGTGGCAGGGGTCACCTACGAGCAGTACTTC.

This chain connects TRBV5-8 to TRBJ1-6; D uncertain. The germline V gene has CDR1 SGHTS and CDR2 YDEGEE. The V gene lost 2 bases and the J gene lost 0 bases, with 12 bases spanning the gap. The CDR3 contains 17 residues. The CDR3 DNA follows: TGTGCCAGCAGCTTCAACGTACGGGGCTCCTATAATTCACCCCTCCACTTT. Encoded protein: CASSFNVRGSYNSPLHF. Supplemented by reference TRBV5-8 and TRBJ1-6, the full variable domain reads EAGVTQSPTHLIKTRGQQATLRCSPISGHTSVYWYQQALGLGLQFLLWYDEGEERNRGNFPPRFSGRQFPNYSSELNVNALELEDSALYLCASSFNVRGSYNSPLHFGNGTRLTVT.

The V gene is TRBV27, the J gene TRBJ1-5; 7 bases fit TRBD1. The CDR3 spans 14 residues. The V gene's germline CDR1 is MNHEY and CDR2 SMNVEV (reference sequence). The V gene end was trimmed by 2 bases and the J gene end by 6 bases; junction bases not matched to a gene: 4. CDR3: CASSLGQAGQPQHF. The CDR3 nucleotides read TGTGCCAGCAGTTTAGGACAGGCCGGTCAGCCCCAGCATTTT.

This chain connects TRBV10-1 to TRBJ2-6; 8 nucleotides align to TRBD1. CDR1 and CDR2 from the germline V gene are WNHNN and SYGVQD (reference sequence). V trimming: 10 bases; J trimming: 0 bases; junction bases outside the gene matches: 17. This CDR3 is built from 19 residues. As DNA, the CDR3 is TGCGCCACCACCCGTCGTGGGGACAGGACTGTCTCTGGGGCCAACGTCCTGACTTTC. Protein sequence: CATTRRGDRTVSGANVLTF.

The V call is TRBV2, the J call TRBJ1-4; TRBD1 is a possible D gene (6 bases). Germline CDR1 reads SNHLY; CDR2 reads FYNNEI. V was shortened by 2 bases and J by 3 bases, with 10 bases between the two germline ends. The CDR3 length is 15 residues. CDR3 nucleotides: TGTGCCAGCAGTGAAACAGGGATTGCTAATGAAAAACTGTTTTTT. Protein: CASSETGIANEKLFF.